These 30 T cell receptor beta chains originate from one sample sequenced in a study of cytomegalovirus exposure and HLA in healthy donors (dated by TCRdb to the late 2010s). The library was generated by the immunoSEQ multiplex PCR assay. For the multiplex PCR, a mixture combining 60 forward primers for TCR Vbeta segments and 13 reverse primers for TCR Jbeta segments was used. TCRdb took this table from immuneACCESS and kept in-frame rearrangements with V and J called. Such tables lack part of the clones; where checked against another copy, unresolved V genes explain under half of the gap, and the rest is unexplained. Recorded for this sample are around 200,000 clones; around 80% of them occurred a single time. The top ten clonotypes cover 1.2% of the sample. Sequencing was carried out using PBMCs. The receptors come from a girl aged 2-10 years in good health and CMV-seropositive.

Worth noting for this clone: Other DNA sequences in this sample translate to the same CDR3. This sequence joins TRBV27 and TRBJ2-6; D remains ambiguous. Germline CDR1 MNHEY, CDR2 SMNVEV (reference sequence). V lost 3 bases to trimming and J lost 0 bases, with 3 bases between them. CDR3 length: 14 amino acids. Here the CDR3 DNA reads TGTGCCAGCAGTTTCTCCTCTGGGGCCAACGTCCTGACTTTC. It codes for CASSFSSGANVLTF.

J is TRBJ2-7 and V is TRBV18, with D possibly being TRBD2 (6 bases). This CDR3 comprises 16 residues. Trimming pared 3 bases from V and 7 bases from J, leaving 22 bases between. Per the germline V gene, CDR1 is KGHSH and CDR2 is LQKENI. CDR3 region: CASSPPLGGVRGEQYF. CDR3 DNA: TGTGCCAGCTCACCGCCCCTAGGAGGGGTGCGTGGGGAGCAGTACTTC.

Concerning this clone itself: The junction departs from germline at one end; a sequencing error may be responsible. V is TRBV25-1 and J is TRBJ2-7; 7 nucleotides match TRBD1. The germline V gene encodes CDR1 MGHDK and CDR2 SYGVNS. The CDR3 is 14 residues long. CDR3 nucleotides: TGTGCCAGCTCTCGACAGGGTGAGTCTTACGGGCAGTACTTC. This gives the protein CASSRQGESYGQYF.

The chain has TRBV28 and TRBJ2-7; 14 bases agree with TRBD2. The CDR3 totals 15 residues. J lost 4 bases, V lost 6 bases, and 5 bases had no gene match. The germline CDR1 and CDR2 sequences are MDHEN and SYDVKM. DNA for the CDR3: TGTGCCAGCAGGTCTGGGACTAGCGGGAGATACGAGCAGTACTTC. Its protein is CASRSGTSGRYEQYF.

The chain recombines TRBV30 with TRBJ2-7; 9 positions agree with TRBD1. This CDR3 is 16 amino acids long. Unmatched junction bases numbered 17, after V lost 5 bases and J lost 6 bases. CDR1 GTSNPN and CDR2 SVGIG come from the germline V gene (reference sequence). The CDR3 DNA reads as TGTGCCTGGGGAAACTTCGGACAGGGGAACGTGGGCGAGCAGTACTTC. Amino acids: CAWGNFGQGNVGEQYF.

V is TRBV6-5 and J is TRBJ1-1, with 8 bases aligning to TRBD1. The germline V gene has CDR1 MNHEY and CDR2 SVGAGI. With V trimmed by 0 bases and J by 5 bases, 8 bases remained unmatched. The CDR3 extends over 16 amino acids. CDR3 bases: TGTGCCAGCAGTTACTCATGGGGACAGGCTAGGACTGAAGCTTTCTTT. Its protein product is CASSYSWGQARTEAFF.

The rearrangement uses TRBV2 and TRBJ1-4; TRBD1 agrees at 8 bases. Looked up from germline, CDR1 is SNHLY and CDR2 is FYNNEI. V gave up 3 bases and J gave up 8 bases; unmatched junction bases: 2. This CDR3 comprises 13 residues. CDR3 nucleotide sequence: TGTGCCAGCAGTGACAGGGGGCGCGAAAAACTGTTTTTT. Translated, it gives CASSDRGREKLFF.

This clone was found once. The rearrangement links TRBV7-9 to TRBJ2-1, with 10 nucleotides matching TRBD2. The CDR3 spans 16 residues. V trimming: 4 bases; J trimming: 5 bases; junction bases outside the gene matches: 8. Per the germline V gene, CDR1 is SEHNR and CDR2 is FQNEAQ (reference sequence). The CDR3 bases are TGTGCCAGCAGCTCCAGTGGGACTAGCGTAGACAATGAGCAGTTCTTC. It yields the protein CASSSSGTSVDNEQFF.

This chain uses TRBV28 with TRBJ1-1, with 9 bases that match TRBD1. This CDR3 spans 18 amino acids. V shed 5 bases and J 0 bases; nucleotides not matched to a gene: 13. Germline lookup yields CDR1 MDHEN and CDR2 SYDVKM. The CDR3 coding sequence is TGTGCCAGCAGTCCCTTAGTGGCCTGGACAGGGGTGAACACTGAAGCTTTCTTT. Translating gives CASSPLVAWTGVNTEAFF.

This chain links TRBV27 with TRBJ2-5, with TRBD2 identical over 11 bases. J gave up 4 bases and V 2 bases, and 6 bases lay outside the gene matches. The CDR3 extends over 16 amino acids. Germline V gene sequence: CDR1 MNHEY, CDR2 SMNVEV (reference sequence). CDR3 amino acids: CASSLTSGSYLETQYF. As DNA, the CDR3 is TGTGCCAGCAGTTTAACTAGCGGGAGTTACTTAGAGACCCAGTACTTC.

The chain carries TRBV2 and TRBJ1-2; TRBD1 agrees at 9 bases. The V segment lost 6 bases and the J segment 5 bases; nucleotides outside the gene matches: 4. From germline, CDR1 is SNHLY and CDR2 FYNNEI. The CDR3 contains 13 residues. The CDR3 DNA sequence: TGTGCCAGCAGACAGGGGGCGATATATGGCTACACCTTC. This encodes CASRQGAIYGYTF.

V and J are TRBV11-2 and TRBJ1-2; a weak D match, TRBD1 (6 bases). The CDR3 sequence is 14 residues long. CDR1 and CDR2 (germline): SGHAT, FQNNGV. V was trimmed by 6 bases and J by 7 bases, leaving 18 bases between them. As DNA, the CDR3 is TGTGCCAGCAGTCCGGACCCGGAACAGGGTGGCTACACCTTC. The encoded protein is CASSPDPEQGGYTF.

The J gene is TRBJ1-2, the V gene TRBV5-1, with a weak D call TRBD1 (5 bases). CDR1 and CDR2 from the germline V gene are SGHRS and YFSETQ. The V end lost 4 bases, the J end lost 7 bases, and 17 bases lay between the germline ends. CDR3 length: 14 amino acids. DNA of the CDR3: TGCGCCAGCAGCGCGGGACTCCTTAACGGTGGCTACACCTTC. Its protein is CASSAGLLNGGYTF.

The J gene is TRBJ2-7, the V gene TRBV15; maybe TRBD2 (7 bases). V dropped 1 base and J dropped 2 bases, with 12 bases sitting between them. CDR3 length: 15 amino acids. Germline assignment: CDR1 LNHNV and CDR2 YYDKDF (reference sequence). The CDR3, as DNA: TGTGCCACCAGCAGAGCGGGGGGACATACCTACGAGCAGTACTTC. Translated, it gives CATSRAGGHTYEQYF.

The V and J genes are TRBV15 and TRBJ2-1, with D possibly matching TRBD2 (5 bases). This CDR3 contains 16 residues. Germline CDR1 reads LNHNV; CDR2 reads YYDKDF (reference sequence). Trimming stripped 1 base from V and 7 bases from J, with 17 bases between. The CDR3 bases are TGTGCCACCAGCAGAGGTCCCTTACGGGATGGAAATGAGCAGTTCTTC. This encodes CATSRGPLRDGNEQFF. The entire variable domain, with the rest obtained from reference TRBV15 and TRBJ2-1, is as follows: DAMVIQNPRYQVTQFGKPVTLSCSQTLNHNVMYWYQQKSSQAPKLLFHYYDKDFNNEADTPDNFQSRRPNTSFCFLDIRSPGLGDTAMYLCATSRGPLRDGNEQFFGPGTRLTVL.

This clone is a singleton in its sample. V is TRBV27 and J is TRBJ1-6; 7 bases match TRBD1. Germline CDR1 MNHEY, CDR2 SMNVEV (reference sequence). The CDR3 has 15 amino acids. The junction had 6 bases not matched to a gene; V was cut back by 3 bases and J by 7 bases. CDR3 protein: CASSFIPTGNSPLHF. CDR3 bases: TGTGCCAGCAGTTTTATCCCGACAGGGAATTCACCCCTCCACTTT.

The CDR3 nucleotides are TGCGCCAGCAGCCAAGACGCCGGGACAGGAAACACCATATATTTT. Protein sequence: CASSQDAGTGNTIYF. V usage is TRBV4-1 and J usage is TRBJ1-3, with D maybe TRBD1 (6 bases). The CDR3 length is 15 residues. V dropped 0 bases and J dropped 4 bases, with 10 bases sitting between them. The V gene's germline CDR1 is MGHRA and CDR2 YSYEKL.

This chain uses TRBV29-1 with TRBJ2-1; 7 bases fit TRBD1. The germline CDR1 and CDR2 sequences are SQVTM and ANQGSEA. Germline trimming cut 3 bases from V and 4 bases from J; bases unmatched to any gene: 6. The CDR3 has 14 residues. The CDR3 here is CSVDPQGVYNEQFF. The CDR3 DNA sequence: TGCAGCGTTGATCCTCAGGGGGTTTACAATGAGCAGTTCTTC.

This chain links TRBV4-1 with TRBJ2-2; perhaps TRBD2 as D (6 bases). CDR1 is MGHRA, CDR2 YSYEKL, per germline. Trimming cost V 5 bases and J 8 bases, with 15 bases left between them. This CDR3 comprises 14 residues. The CDR3 nucleotides are TGCGCCAGCAGCATTTCCGGGGCGGGGGGGGAGCTGTTTTTT. It yields the protein CASSISGAGGELFF.

A few counts support this clone. The rearrangement links TRBV2 to TRBJ1-5; a weak D match, TRBD1 (6 bases). CDR1 SNHLY and CDR2 FYNNEI come from the germline V gene. The CDR3 is 14 residues long. Deletions cut 1 base from V and 4 bases from J, with 8 bases between. CDR3 in amino acids: CASSEVRGNQPQHF. CDR3 nucleotide sequence: TGTGCCAGCAGTGAAGTCAGGGGAAATCAGCCCCAGCATTTT.

The chain uses TRBV14 and TRBJ2-5; 7 bases fit TRBD1. V lost 1 base and J lost 3; bases outside the gene matches: 20. Germline assignment: CDR1 SGHDN and CDR2 FVKESK. This CDR3 region has 20 residues. The DNA of the CDR3 is TGTGCCAGCAGCCAAGGGTGGACAGGCGAGAACCGGCATATCAAAGAGACCCAGTACTTC. Protein: CASSQGWTGENRHIKETQYF.

The chain recombines TRBV30 with TRBJ1-5; D might be TRBD1 (6 bases). The CDR3 is 14 amino acids. V lost 1 base and J 7 bases, leaving 14 bases between the germline ends. Germline V lookup: CDR1 GTSNPN, CDR2 SVGIG (reference sequence). This CDR3 reads CAWSEIQGGQPQHF. The DNA of the CDR3 is TGTGCCTGGAGTGAGATACAGGGTGGACAGCCCCAGCATTTT.

This chain joins TRBV30 and TRBJ1-2; TRBD1 matches at 10 bases. J gave up 4 bases and V 3 bases, and 5 bases lay outside the gene matches. This CDR3 has 14 residues. Germline CDR1 GTSNPN, CDR2 SVGIG (reference sequence). In DNA form, the CDR3 reads TGTGCCTGGAGGAGACAGGGGGCGATCTATGGCTACACCTTC. Its translation is CAWRRQGAIYGYTF.

The chain combines TRBV5-1 with TRBJ2-7, with D perhaps TRBD2 (5 bases). The V end was cut by 4 bases, the J end by 5 bases, with 19 bases between. Per germline, CDR1 SGHRS and CDR2 YFSETQ. The CDR3 length is 15 residues. CDR3 loop: CASSPFRGGVDEQYF. The CDR3 DNA sequence: TGCGCCAGCAGCCCTTTCCGGGGTGGCGTCGACGAGCAGTACTTC.

The V and J genes are TRBV2 and TRBJ2-4, with TRBD1 as a possible D gene (8 bases). V was pared by 5 bases and J by 5 bases, with 16 bases between. CDR1 and CDR2 (germline): SNHLY, FYNNEI. The CDR3 is 15 amino acids. DNA of the CDR3: TGTGCCAGCAGTAAACAGGGGGGGAAGGAAAACATTCAGTACTTC. Its translation is CASSKQGGKENIQYF.

The rearrangement uses TRBV2 and TRBJ2-7, with D tentatively TRBD1 (6 bases). From germline, CDR1 is SNHLY and CDR2 FYNNEI. V was trimmed by 7 bases and J by 4 bases, leaving 8 bases between them. The CDR3 covers 11 residues. In DNA, the CDR3 is TGTGCCAGCATCACAGGGTACGAGCAGTACTTC. It encodes CASITGYEQYF. Supplemented by reference TRBV2 and TRBJ2-7, the full variable domain reads EPEVTQTPSHQVTQMGQEVILRCVPISNHLYFYWYRQILGQKVEFLVSFYNNEISEKSEIFDDQFSVERPDGSNFTLKIRSTKLEDSAMYFCASITGYEQYFGPGTRLTVT.

This sequence joins TRBV5-4 and TRBJ2-7, with a tentative D call TRBD2 (5 bases). The V end was cut by 4 bases, the J end by 5 bases, with 10 bases between. CDR3 length: 12 amino acids. Per germline, CDR1 SGHNT and CDR2 YYREEE (reference sequence). The CDR3 loop is CASSRPGDEQYF. As DNA, the CDR3 is TGTGCCAGCAGCCGGCCCGGGGACGAGCAGTACTTC.

The CDR3, as DNA: TGTGCCAGCAGTTCAGCCGGGACAGGGTCACGCGGCTACACCTTC. Translating it yields CASSSAGTGSRGYTF. The chain employs TRBV28 and TRBJ1-2, with 9 bases identical to TRBD1. Germline loops: CDR1 MDHEN, CDR2 SYDVKM. The CDR3 sequence is 15 residues long. The V segment lost 4 bases and the J segment 8 bases; nucleotides outside the gene matches: 11.

The rearrangement uses TRBV7-3 and TRBJ2-6, with 8 bases identical to TRBD2. Trimming took 6 bases from V and 0 from J; bases not matched to a gene: 10. The CDR3 is 18 residues long. Germline V gene lookup returns CDR1 SGHTA and CDR2 FQGTGA. CDR3 in amino acids: CASSFGSGAVSGANVLTF. CDR3 sequence (DNA): TGTGCCAGCAGTTTCGGTAGCGGGGCGGTCTCTGGGGCCAACGTCCTGACTTTC.

This chain uses TRBV19 with TRBJ1-5; possibly TRBD1 for D (6 bases). Trimming removed 4 bases at V and 4 bases at J, with 11 bases between. The CDR3 totals 14 residues. Looked up from germline, CDR1 is LNHDA and CDR2 is SQIVND (reference sequence). CDR3 in amino acids: CASSTWTDNQPQHF. Here the CDR3 DNA reads TGTGCCAGTAGTACATGGACAGATAATCAGCCCCAGCATTTT.